Each of the 8 T cell receptor beta chains below was sequenced from the same sample in a study of blood T cell repertoires in COVID-19. Data came from immunoSEQ multiplex PCR; TCRdb stores just in-frame clones and leaves some out. Of 300,000 to 350,000 clones in the sample, about 91% were seen once. Sequencing was performed on PBMCs or T cells enriched from blood (not recorded which). The receptors come from a woman between 18 and 29 years old who had recovered from COVID-19.

J is TRBJ2-7 and V is TRBV7-2; no definite D call. Germline V gene data show CDR1 as SGHTA and CDR2 as FQGNSA. This CDR3 comprises 16 residues. With 5 bases removed from V and 0 bases from J, the gap between germline ends came to 17 bases. CDR3 DNA sequence: TGTGCCAGCAGCCCAAACGCTCCTAGGAGCTCCTACGAGCAGTACTTC. Translated, it gives CASSPNAPRSSYEQYF.

CDR3 nucleotides: TGTGCCAGCAGCTTGCGGTGGACTAGCGGCTCCTACGAGCAGTACTTC. Translation gives CASSLRWTSGSYEQYF. The chain couples TRBV5-4 to TRBJ2-7, with 10 bases fitting TRBD2. The length of the CDR3 is 16 residues. Losses at the gene ends were 1 base for V and 0 bases for J; bases not matched to a gene: 4. In germline, CDR1 is SGHNT, CDR2 YYREEE (reference sequence). The complete variable domain, with remaining parts taken from reference TRBV5-4 and TRBJ2-7, reads ETGVTQSPTHLIKTRGQQVTLRCSSQSGHNTVSWYQQALGQGPQFIFQYYREEENGRGNFPPRFSGLQFPNYSSELNVNALELDDSALYLCASSLRWTSGSYEQYFGPGTRLTVT.

The chain recombines TRBV2 with TRBJ2-2, with 7 nucleotides matching TRBD2. The CDR3 runs to 16 residues. The germline CDR1 and CDR2 sequences are SNHLY and FYNNEI. The V and J ends lost 3 bases and 0 bases, in that order; junction bases with no gene match: 4. The CDR3 protein is CASSEIAGANTGELFF. For the CDR3, the DNA is TGTGCCAGCAGTGAGATTGCGGGGGCGAACACCGGGGAGCTGTTTTTT.

This clone was detected once. The V call is TRBV18, the J call TRBJ1-2; no firm D call. V was cut by 3 bases and J by 2 bases, with 10 bases left in between. This CDR3 comprises 14 residues. CDR1 and CDR2 from the germline V gene are KGHSH and LQKENI. CDR3 sequence reads: CASSPESLNYGYTF. CDR3 bases: TGTGCCAGCTCACCCGAGTCACTGAACTATGGCTACACCTTC. Filled out from reference TRBV18 and TRBJ1-2, the complete variable domain reads NAGVMQNPRHLVRRRGQEARLRCSPMKGHSHVYWYRQLPEEGLKFMVYLQKENIIDESGMPKERFSAEFPKEGPSILRIQQVVRGDSAAYFCASSPESLNYGYTFGSGTRLTVV.

The gene calls are TRBV3-1 (or the pseudogene TRBV3-2) and TRBJ2-1; D is unresolved. Germline-derived CDR1 and CDR2 are LGHDT and YNNKEL (reference sequence). V lost 1 base and J 12 bases, leaving 13 bases between the germline ends. The CDR3 length is 13 residues. CDR3 coding DNA: TGTGCCAGCAGCCAAGGAGCAATGCAATGGCAGTTCTTC. Translating gives CASSQGAMQWQFF.

The rearrangement uses TRBV28 and TRBJ2-7; D might be TRBD2 (5 bases). V was trimmed by 6 bases and J by 5 bases, leaving 23 bases between them. The CDR3 covers 16 residues. CDR1 MDHEN and CDR2 SYDVKM come from the germline V gene. CDR3 DNA sequence: TGTGCCAGCAGCCGACGGGGTGGAGCGGCCCATAACGAGCAGTACTTC. This sequence encodes CASSRRGGAAHNEQYF.

The V gene is TRBV9, the J gene TRBJ2-7; TRBD1 aligns across 10 bases. Germline trimming cut 6 bases from V and 4 bases from J; bases unmatched to any gene: 7. The CDR3 has 14 residues. Germline CDR1 is SGDLS and CDR2 is YYNGEE. CDR3 DNA: TGTGCCAGCAATAAAGGGACAGGGGAGTACGAGCAGTACTTC. Encoded protein: CASNKGTGEYEQYF.

This clone was observed a few times. V gene TRBV4-3 combines with J gene TRBJ1-2; perhaps TRBD1 as D (6 bases). Germline V CDR1 and CDR2: LGHNA, YSLEER. Trimming removed 0 bases from V and 4 bases from J, with 21 bases in between. The CDR3 sequence is 18 residues long. CDR3 amino acids: CASSQDIGNSGDPYGYTF. CDR3 sequence (DNA): TGCGCCAGCAGCCAAGATATAGGGAATTCAGGGGACCCCTATGGCTACACCTTC.